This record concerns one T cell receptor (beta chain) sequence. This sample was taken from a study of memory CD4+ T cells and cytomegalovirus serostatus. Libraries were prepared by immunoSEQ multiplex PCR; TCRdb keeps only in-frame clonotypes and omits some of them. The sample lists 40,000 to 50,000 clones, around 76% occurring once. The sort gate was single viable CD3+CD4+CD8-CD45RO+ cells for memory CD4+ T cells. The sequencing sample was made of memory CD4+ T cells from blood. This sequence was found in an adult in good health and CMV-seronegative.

CDR3 loop: CASSVGTGAPGNTIYF. CDR3 DNA: TGCGCCAGCAGCGTCGGGACAGGGGCACCTGGAAACACCATATATTTT. The chain uses TRBV5-1 and TRBJ1-3, with TRBD1 matching over 10 bases. The CDR3 covers 16 residues. Germline V gene lookup returns CDR1 SGHRS and CDR2 YFSETQ. The ends lost 4 bases at V and 2 bases at J; junction bases unmatched: 6. Supplemented by reference TRBV5-1 and TRBJ1-3, the full variable domain reads KAGVTQTPRYLIKTRGQQVTLSCSPISGHRSVSWYQQTPGQGLQFLFEYFSETQRNKGNFPGRFSGRQFSNSRSEMNVSTLELGDSALYLCASSVGTGAPGNTIYFGEGSWLTVV.